A single sample gave rise to the 22 T cell receptor beta chains below, sequenced in a study of identical twins. Via MiXCR, TCRdb re-called the 5' RACE reads, giving one row per CDR3 protein. The repertoire holds under 500,000 distinct CDR3 sequences, with roughly an eighth as singletons. This same sample was also part of a study on yellow fever vaccine responses in identical twins.

Sequencing used CD4+ T cells sorted from blood. Source of these receptors: a woman younger than 30 in good health.

The chain carries TRBV18 and TRBJ1-5; no reliable D call. The CDR3 spans 14 residues. The V end was cut by 2 bases, the J end by 5 bases, with 10 bases between. In germline, CDR1 is KGHSH, CDR2 LQKENI. CDR3 sequence: CASSPYGGDQPQHF. CDR3 sequence (DNA): TGTGCCAGCTCACCATACGGAGGTGATCAGCCCCAGCATTTT. The whole variable domain, filled in from reference TRBV18 and TRBJ1-5, reads NAGVMQNPRHLVRRRGQEARLRCSPMKGHSHVYWYRQLPEEGLKFMVYLQKENIIDESGMPKERFSAEFPKEGPSILRIQQVVRGDSAAYFCASSPYGGDQPQHFGDGTRLSIL.

This clonotype has more than one count but fewer than ten. The CDR3 here is CASSLRGGEQETQYF. The CDR3 DNA sequence: TGTGCCAGCAGTTTAAGGGGGGGCGAACAAGAGACCCAGTACTTC. The rearrangement links TRBV27 to TRBJ2-5; TRBD2 might be the D (7 bases). Germline CDR1 reads MNHEY; CDR2 reads SMNVEV (reference sequence). Trimming shortened V by 2 bases and J by 2 bases, and 12 bases separated the two germline ends. The CDR3 sequence is 15 residues long.

In this sample, this clonotype turned up a few times. This sequence joins TRBV3-1 and TRBJ2-1; 9 bases map to TRBD1. The germline V gene encodes CDR1 LGHDT and CDR2 YNNKEL (reference sequence). V trimming: 0 bases; J trimming: 1 base; junction bases outside the gene matches: 10. There are 19 residues in the CDR3. The CDR3 sequence: CASSQDRGQGAESYNEQFF. In DNA, the CDR3 is TGTGCCAGCAGCCAAGATAGGGGACAGGGAGCGGAATCCTACAATGAGCAGTTCTTC.

The chain carries TRBV20-1 and TRBJ2-3; 8 bases agree with TRBD2. Germline V gene sequence: CDR1 DFQATT, CDR2 SNEGSKA (reference sequence). V dropped 5 bases and J dropped 3; count of bases not matched to a gene: 10. The CDR3 extends over 15 amino acids. The CDR3 loop reads CSASLTSGQTDTQYF. DNA for the CDR3: TGCAGTGCTTCTCTCACTAGCGGCCAAACAGATACGCAGTATTTT.

The chain employs TRBV20-1 and TRBJ2-1; D unresolved. CDR1 and CDR2 (germline): DFQATT, SNEGSKA (reference sequence). The CDR3 has 13 amino acids. V was pared by 4 bases and J by 2 bases, with 9 bases between. The CDR3 sequence: CSATNPTYNEQFF. In DNA form, the CDR3 reads TGCAGTGCTACCAATCCAACCTACAATGAGCAGTTCTTC.

This clonotype came up a few times. The chain couples TRBV18 to TRBJ2-7, with D maybe TRBD2 (5 bases). Germline assignment: CDR1 KGHSH and CDR2 LQKENI. This CDR3 region has 13 residues. V was trimmed by 2 bases and J by 3 bases, leaving 8 bases between them. CDR3 loop: CASSPTGYYEQYF. For the CDR3, the DNA is TGTGCCAGCTCACCAACGGGGTACTACGAGCAGTACTTC. Together with reference TRBV18 and TRBJ2-7, the CDR3 gives the full variable domain: NAGVMQNPRHLVRRRGQEARLRCSPMKGHSHVYWYRQLPEEGLKFMVYLQKENIIDESGMPKERFSAEFPKEGPSILRIQQVVRGDSAAYFCASSPTGYYEQYFGPGTRLTVT.

V gene TRBV9 combines with J gene TRBJ2-7; 7 nucleotides line up with TRBD1. The CDR3 totals 15 residues. The V gene's germline CDR1 is SGDLS and CDR2 YYNGEE. The V gene end was trimmed by 3 bases and the J gene end by 4 bases; junction bases not matched to a gene: 10. The CDR3 loop is CASSAPGQNPYEQYF. The CDR3 region has the DNA TGTGCCAGCAGCGCCCCGGGACAGAATCCTTACGAGCAGTACTTC.

The chain is built from TRBV5-6 and TRBJ2-6; TRBD1 matches 7 bases. Germline V gives CDR1 SGHDT, CDR2 YYEEEE. The junction had 13 bases not matched to a gene; V was cut back by 4 bases and J by 0 bases. This CDR3 contains 19 residues. The CDR3 DNA reads TGTGCCAGCAGCCCAGGGTCCGGGACAGACCTCTCTGGGGCCAACGTCCTGACTTTC. Translation gives CASSPGSGTDLSGANVLTF.

The chain joins TRBV20-1 to TRBJ2-1; D tentatively reads TRBD1 or TRBD2 (6 bases each). The CDR3 consists of 15 residues. Germline V CDR1 and CDR2: DFQATT, SNEGSKA (reference sequence). Trimming removed 1 base at V and 4 bases at J, with 14 bases between. The CDR3 spells CSARGGRGHYNEQFF. CDR3 coding DNA: TGCAGTGCTAGAGGGGGGCGGGGTCATTACAATGAGCAGTTCTTC.

This clonotype was seen more than once but under ten times. The chain carries TRBV28 and TRBJ1-1; D unclear. V was pared by 3 bases and J by 0 bases, with 11 bases between. The CDR3 is 15 residues long. Germline V gene data show CDR1 as MDHEN and CDR2 as SYDVKM. The CDR3 is CASSLGGRMNTEAFF. The CDR3 coding sequence is TGTGCCAGCAGTTTGGGAGGACGCATGAACACTGAAGCTTTCTTT.

The chain couples TRBV7-2 to TRBJ1-2, with D uncertain. Per germline, CDR1 SGHTA and CDR2 FQGNSA. The CDR3 covers 15 residues. Trimming removed 3 bases at V and 8 bases at J, with 19 bases between. CDR3 bases: TGTGCCAGCAGCTTGGCGAATGACAAGGGAAGAGGCTACACCTTC. Translating it yields CASSLANDKGRGYTF.

The chain uses TRBV6-2 or TRBV6-3 and TRBJ2-1; 8 bases align to TRBD2. Trimming at V came to 7 bases and at J to 6 bases, leaving 11 bases not matched to a gene. Per the germline V gene, CDR1 is MNHEY and CDR2 is SVGEGT. This CDR3 is built from 15 residues. CDR3 DNA: TGTGCCAGCACCGTTCAAGCGGGAGTATTCAATGAGCAGTTCTTC. This translates into CASTVQAGVFNEQFF.

This clonotype was seen ten or more times. This chain links TRBV4-1 with TRBJ2-7; 15 bases fit TRBD2. Germline loops: CDR1 MGHRA, CDR2 YSYEKL. The junction had 14 bases not matched to a gene; V was cut back by 3 bases and J by 5 bases. The CDR3 has 19 amino acids. The CDR3 spells CASSHPGLAGGPNLDEQYF. The CDR3 DNA sequence: TGCGCCAGCAGCCATCCAGGACTAGCGGGAGGGCCAAACCTAGACGAGCAGTACTTC.

In this sample, this clonotype turned up a few times. The chain couples TRBV5-1 to TRBJ2-1; 9 nucleotides align to TRBD1. Germline V gene sequence: CDR1 SGHRS, CDR2 YFSETQ. The CDR3 is 15 amino acids. Trimming removed 3 bases from V and 6 bases from J; junction bases left unmatched: 7. CDR3 residues: CASSSTGGAGNEQFF. The CDR3 coding sequence is TGCGCCAGCAGCTCCACAGGGGGCGCTGGCAATGAGCAGTTCTTC.

The J gene is TRBJ2-5, the V gene TRBV10-3; D gene ambiguous. Germline CDR1 ENHRY, CDR2 SYGVKD. This CDR3 comprises 14 residues. The V end was cut by 10 bases, the J end by 5 bases, with 20 bases between. The CDR3 region has the DNA TGTGCCACGTCGTGGACCCCCACCGGGGAGACCCAGTACTTC. Encoded protein: CATSWTPTGETQYF.

The rearrangement links TRBV28 to TRBJ2-1; 9 nucleotides line up with TRBD2. CDR3 length: 18 amino acids. V lost 5 bases to trimming and J lost 8 bases; unmatched junction nucleotides: 19. Germline-derived CDR1 and CDR2 are MDHEN and SYDVKM. For the CDR3, the DNA is TGTGCCAGCAGTCCCCTGGCTGGGACTAGCAATTTGATGGATGAGCAGTTCTTC. It yields the protein CASSPLAGTSNLMDEQFF. Supplemented by reference TRBV28 and TRBJ2-1, the full variable domain reads DVKVTQSSRYLVKRTGEKVFLECVQDMDHENMFWYRQDPGLGLRLIYFSYDVKMKEKGDIPEGYSVSREKKERFSLILESASTNQTSMYLCASSPLAGTSNLMDEQFFGPGTRLTVL.

This clonotype was counted many times. The rearrangement joins TRBV10-3 to TRBJ2-1; 12 positions match TRBD2. Germline V gene lookup returns CDR1 ENHRY and CDR2 SYGVKD. The V segment lost 6 bases and the J segment 6 bases; nucleotides outside the gene matches: 6. The CDR3 is 15 amino acids. The CDR3 here is CAISQTSGSLNEQFF. The CDR3 DNA reads as TGTGCCATCAGCCAGACTAGCGGGAGCCTCAATGAGCAGTTCTTC.

This clonotype was recorded many times. The chain is built from TRBV29-1 and TRBJ2-5; the match to TRBD1 covers 11 bases. Trimming took 5 bases from V and 5 from J; bases not matched to a gene: 7. CDR1 is SQVTM, CDR2 ANQGSEA, per germline. The CDR3 runs 14 residues. The CDR3 loop reads CSVRLGQGAETQYF. For the CDR3, the DNA is TGCAGCGTTAGATTAGGACAGGGGGCTGAGACCCAGTACTTC.

The chain recombines TRBV3-1 with TRBJ2-7; weak D call: TRBD1 (6 bases). CDR3 length equals 14 residues. Trimming took off 1 base at V and 1 base at J, with 8 bases between the two ends. The germline V gene has CDR1 LGHDT and CDR2 YNNKEL (reference sequence). CDR3 amino acids: CASSQAQGSYEQYF. CDR3 coding DNA: TGTGCCAGCAGCCAAGCACAGGGATCCTACGAGCAGTACTTC.

The chain is built from TRBV20-1 and TRBJ2-5; weak D call: TRBD2 (6 bases). CDR1 DFQATT and CDR2 SNEGSKA come from the germline V gene (reference sequence). The CDR3 loop spans 12 amino acids. CDR3 in DNA: TGCAGCGGAGGGACCGACCAAGAGACCCAGTACTTC. It yields the protein CSGGTDQETQYF.

The chain has TRBV7-8 and TRBJ2-2; TRBD1 matches 7 bases. In germline, CDR1 is SGHVS, CDR2 FQNEAQ. The CDR3 is 15 residues long. The V and J ends lost 8 bases and 7 bases, in that order; junction bases with no gene match: 13. The CDR3 loop reads CASGPRGRGYGELFF. CDR3 in DNA: TGTGCCAGCGGCCCGAGGGGGCGCGGTTACGGGGAGCTGTTTTTT.

This CDR3 is CASSPILSGRNSLPNYEQYF. As DNA, the CDR3 is TGTGCCAGCAGTCCAATCTTGAGTGGCCGCAACTCCCTCCCTAACTACGAGCAGTACTTC. This sequence joins TRBV12-3 or TRBV12-4 and TRBJ2-7; D gene uncertain. Trimming cost V 5 bases and J 3 bases, with 32 bases left between them. The CDR3 length is 20 residues.